The entry below describes one T cell receptor beta chain. This sample was included in a study of T cells in Graves' hyperthyroidism and ophthalmopathy. Across 18 months, stable Graves' hyperthyroidism was marked by no progression to ophthalmopathy. Patients were excluded for uncontrolled infection, other autoimmune disease, pregnancy or lactation. What was amplified from RNA transcripts were TCR beta CDR3 regions. Initially, a first-round RT-PCR of the TCR CDR3 employed the HTBI primer set. Each CDR3 protein gets one entry after TCRdb re-called the multiplex PCR reads with MiXCR. The sample has roughly 300,000 distinct CDR3 sequences; roughly 13% are singletons. V was pared by 3 bases and J by 8 bases, with 20 bases between. The germline CDR1 and CDR2 sequences are DFQATT and SNEGSKA (reference sequence). This CDR3 spans 15 amino acids.

Material: blood. The clonotype originates from a woman in her twenties or thirties with Graves' hyperthyroidism. V gene TRBV20-1 combines with J gene TRBJ2-1; TRBD2 is a possible D gene (5 bases). This chain's CDR3 is CSARGEVNPFHEQFF. The CDR3 bases are TGCAGTGCTAGGGGAGAGGTTAACCCCTTCCATGAGCAGTTCTTC.